A single sample is the source of the 12 T cell receptor beta chains below, sequenced in a study of cytomegalovirus exposure and HLA in healthy donors. The PCR was carried out with 60 Vbeta primers and 13 Jbeta primers. Here immunoSEQ multiplex PCR was the method, and the copy in TCRdb shows in-frame clones only, minus some. The repertoire holds some 140,000 clones, with roughly 73% as singletons. Sequenced sample: PBMCs. Source of these receptors: a woman between 35 and 50 years old in good health and CMV-seronegative.

The chain joins TRBV5-1 to TRBJ2-5; maybe TRBD2 (5 bases). The germline gives CDR1 SGHRS, CDR2 YFSETQ. V was pared by 2 bases and J by 2 bases, with 13 bases between. CDR3 length: 15 residues. This CDR3 reads CASSLSLSGQETQYF. CDR3 DNA: TGCGCCAGCAGCTTAAGTTTGAGCGGACAAGAGACCCAGTACTTC. The complete variable domain, with remaining parts taken from reference TRBV5-1 and TRBJ2-5, reads KAGVTQTPRYLIKTRGQQVTLSCSPISGHRSVSWYQQTPGQGLQFLFEYFSETQRNKGNFPGRFSGRQFSNSRSEMNVSTLELGDSALYLCASSLSLSGQETQYFGPGTRLLVL.

This clone was detected only a few times. The chain carries TRBV4-2 and TRBJ1-5; D is undetermined. The V gene lost 3 bases and the J gene lost 1 base, with 10 bases spanning the gap. The CDR3 consists of 15 residues. The germline V gene has CDR1 LGHNA and CDR2 YNFKEQ. The CDR3 spells CASSQGRVSNQPQHF. As DNA, the CDR3 is TGTGCCAGCAGCCAGGGGAGGGTGAGCAATCAGCCCCAGCATTTT.

The V gene is TRBV27, the J gene TRBJ2-7; 9 bases are a match to TRBD1. The CDR3 spans 14 residues. The germline V gene encodes CDR1 MNHEY and CDR2 SMNVEV (reference sequence). The ends lost 5 bases at V and 7 bases at J; junction bases unmatched: 9. The CDR3 nucleotides are TGTGCCAGCAGTCTAGGGACAGGGTGGATGGAGCAGTACTTC. Residues: CASSLGTGWMEQYF.

The chain joins TRBV15 to TRBJ1-1, with 8 bases that match TRBD1. CDR3 length: 14 residues. Germline trimming cut 0 bases from V and 10 bases from J; bases unmatched to any gene: 7. Germline assignment: CDR1 LNHNV and CDR2 YYDKDF (reference sequence). CDR3 region: CATSRDSSGGGAFF. CDR3 nucleotides: TGTGCCACCAGCAGAGATTCTTCAGGGGGCGGAGCTTTCTTT.

V gene TRBV27 combines with J gene TRBJ1-1; 7 positions agree with TRBD1. The J segment lost 0 bases and the V segment lost 6 bases, leaving 13 bases of the junction unmatched. In germline, CDR1 is MNHEY, CDR2 SMNVEV (reference sequence). The CDR3 length is 17 residues. In DNA form, the CDR3 reads TGTGCCAGCAGCGGCAGGGGGTATTTTGATATGAACACTGAAGCTTTCTTT. It encodes CASSGRGYFDMNTEAFF.

V usage is TRBV5-1 and J usage is TRBJ2-1; a possible D gene is TRBD1 (6 bases). V lost 4 bases, J lost 5 bases, and 10 bases lay in between. The germline V gene encodes CDR1 SGHRS and CDR2 YFSETQ. This CDR3 region has 13 residues. CDR3 amino acids: CASSVDRDNEQFF. The CDR3 region has the DNA TGCGCCAGCAGCGTGGACAGAGACAATGAGCAGTTCTTC.

V usage is TRBV4-2 and J usage is TRBJ1-6; D is uncertain. CDR1 and CDR2 (germline): LGHNA, YNFKEQ. The CDR3 is 17 amino acids. The V and J ends lost 0 bases and 7 bases respectively, with 16 bases between them. This CDR3 reads CASSQELRPEANSPLHF. The CDR3 coding sequence is TGTGCCAGCAGCCAAGAGCTACGGCCAGAGGCGAATTCACCCCTCCACTTT.

This clone was observed once. The chain recombines TRBV19 with TRBJ2-2; 9 bases line up with TRBD1. CDR1 is LNHDA, CDR2 SQIVND, per germline (reference sequence). V lost 7 bases, J lost 2 bases, and 11 bases stayed unmatched. CDR3 size: 17 residues. CDR3 amino acids: CASIRRPGQGNTGELFF. CDR3 nucleotide sequence: TGTGCCAGTATCCGGAGGCCGGGACAGGGTAACACCGGGGAGCTGTTTTTT. Full variable domain (remainder filled in from reference TRBV19 and TRBJ2-2): DGGITQSPKYLFRKEGQNVTLSCEQNLNHDAMYWYRQDPGQGLRLIYYSQIVNDFQKGDIAEGYSVSREKKESFPLTVTSAQKNPTAFYLCASIRRPGQGNTGELFFGEGSRLTVL.

The chain employs TRBV4-2 and TRBJ1-5, with 8 bases fitting TRBD1. CDR1 and CDR2 (germline): LGHNA, YNFKEQ. Trimming took 4 bases from V and 6 from J; bases not matched to a gene: 5. The CDR3 is 14 residues long. The DNA for the CDR3 is TGTGCCAGCAGCCTGACAGGGGATGGTCAGCCCCAGCATTTT. Translating gives CASSLTGDGQPQHF.

The chain is built from TRBV4-2 and TRBJ2-1; no clear D gene. The CDR3 sequence is 15 residues long. Between the trimmed V and J ends, which lost 0 bases and 0 bases, there was a span of 6 bases. CDR1 and CDR2 (germline): LGHNA, YNFKEQ. This CDR3 reads CASSQEAFSYNEQFF. Here the CDR3 DNA reads TGTGCCAGCAGCCAAGAGGCATTCTCCTACAATGAGCAGTTCTTC.

The gene calls are TRBV19 and TRBJ1-1; TRBD1 agrees at 12 bases. This CDR3 contains 16 residues. V was pared by 3 bases and J by 5 bases, with 7 bases of the junction left unmatched. Per germline, CDR1 LNHDA and CDR2 SQIVND (reference sequence). The DNA for the CDR3 is TGTGCCAGTAGTATCGCCGGGACAGGGGGCTGGACTGAAGCTTTCTTT. Protein: CASSIAGTGGWTEAFF.

This chain connects TRBV13 to TRBJ2-6; D unresolved. Per the germline V gene, CDR1 is PRHDT and CDR2 is FYEKMQ (reference sequence). The CDR3 loop spans 14 amino acids. Trimming pared 5 bases from V and 0 bases from J, leaving 5 bases between. The CDR3 reads CASSPDSGANVLTF. The CDR3 bases are TGTGCCAGCAGCCCAGACTCTGGGGCCAACGTCCTGACTTTC. The complete variable domain, with remaining parts taken from reference TRBV13 and TRBJ2-6, reads AAGVIQSPRHLIKEKRETATLKCYPIPRHDTVYWYQQGPGQDPQFLISFYEKMQSDKGSIPDRFSAQQFSDYHSELNMSSLELGDSALYFCASSPDSGANVLTFGAGSRLTVL.